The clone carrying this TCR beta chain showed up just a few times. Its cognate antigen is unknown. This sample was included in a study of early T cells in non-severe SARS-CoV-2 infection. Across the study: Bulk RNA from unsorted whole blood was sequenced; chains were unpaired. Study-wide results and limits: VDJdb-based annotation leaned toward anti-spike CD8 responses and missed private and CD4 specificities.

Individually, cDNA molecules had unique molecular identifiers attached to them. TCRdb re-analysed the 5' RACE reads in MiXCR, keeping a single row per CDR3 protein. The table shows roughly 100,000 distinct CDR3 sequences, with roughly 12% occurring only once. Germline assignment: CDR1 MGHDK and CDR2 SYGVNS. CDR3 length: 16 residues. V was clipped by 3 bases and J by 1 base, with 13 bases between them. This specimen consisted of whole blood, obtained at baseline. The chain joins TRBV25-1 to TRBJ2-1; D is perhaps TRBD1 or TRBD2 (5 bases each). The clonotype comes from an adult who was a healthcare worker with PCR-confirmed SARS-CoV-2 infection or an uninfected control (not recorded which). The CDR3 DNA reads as TGTGCCAGCAGTGATTGGGCAGGGAGTTCCTACAATGAGCAGTTCTTC. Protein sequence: CASSDWAGSSYNEQFF.